This TCR beta chain was recovered during a study of T cells in Graves' hyperthyroidism and ophthalmopathy (dated by TCRdb to between 2018 and 2021). A note on the overall study: Peripheral blood was sampled at the time of initial diagnosis, prior to any treatment. To identify distinguishing TCR V-J signatures, a discovery cohort of about 100 patients was used, comprising roughly 45 with Graves' ophthalmopathy and around 57 with stable Graves' hyperthyroidism. Prospective prediction of ophthalmopathy was tested in an independent validation cohort consisting of 18 to 20 hyperthyroidism patients and about 17 patients who later progressed to ophthalmopathy. For training and testing, the 80 to 100 patients in the discovery cohort were randomly divided in a 7:3 ratio. In addition, the study compared T-cell repertoires in thyroid tissue and in blood from roughly six Graves' hyperthyroidism patients. After blood sampling, hyperthyroidism patients were treated with methimazole at a starting dose of 30 mg daily, and ophthalmopathy patients were treated with high-dose intravenous methylprednisolone. TCR Vbeta CDR3 sequencing of some 140 peripheral blood samples (approximately 44 ophthalmopathy, 75 hyperthyroidism and some 17 progressor patients) is reported in the paper. Study-level results and caveats: Ophthalmopathy was separated from stable hyperthyroidism by a 13 V-J signature model, with roughly 88% sensitivity and around 81% specificity obtained in cross-validation and 80%/75% obtained in testing. No statistical method was used to set the sample size in advance, and investigators knew the group allocation. Most expanded thyroid clonotypes (frequency above 0.001) were also found in blood, which suggests that blood repertoires may mirror thyroid immune responses. During validation, the model predicted progression to ophthalmopathy a median of approximately 6.5 months ahead of onset, with approximately 70% sensitivity and 72% to 80% specificity.

Amplification of TCR beta CDR3 regions was carried out from RNA transcripts. For the first round of RT-PCR on the TCR CDR3, the HTBI primer set was used together with the Qiagen OneStep RT-PCR kit. The libraries were constructed in a second round of multiplex PCR and then size-selected and purified. Sequencing of the libraries was done on an Illumina HiSeq2000 using paired-end 100 bp reads. The study's own analysis went as follows. SOAPnuke was used to process the raw data, throwing out any read that contained adapters or uncalled bases, had a mean Phred below 15, or lacked an exact constant-primer or identifier match. COPE v1.2.5 was used to merge the high-quality paired reads, and each unique nucleotide sequence was defined as a clonotype. MiTCR v1.1 was used to align the clonotypes against IMGT TRBV, TRBD and TRBJ reference segments. The analysis included only V-J combinations with a frequency above 0.0001, which together covered 99% to 99.2% of the repertoires. A TCS score was defined as the ratio of F50 (clonal expansion) to E x V (chaos), with BLOSUM62-based TCRdist applied between CDR3 peptides within each V-J. Welch's t-statistics and random forest reduced around 520 V-J features to under 15, which were used in a naive Bayes classifier (R e1071). TCRdb handled the public reads itself, with Q25 trimming in fastp and clone calling in MiXCR, and kept productive beta chains. Each entry is one CDR3 protein sequence, shown with its most common DNA and genes. These V and J calls originate from TCRdb's pipeline instead of the authors' own analysis. In this sample the table shows under 700,000 distinct CDR3 sequences, 16% of which occur a single time. Under 20% of the sample comes from the top ten.

As regards this clonotype: Its recognized antigen is unknown. Per-base quality was not reported, and no clone a single base away is much larger than it.

From the cysteine through the phenylalanine, the CDR3 covers 15 amino acids. Left in the record is the CDR3 DNA by itself, 45 bases read in frame from the first base. Per the germline V gene, MDHEN is the CDR1 and SYDVKM is the CDR2. Trimming leaves V shorter by 6 bases and J shorter by 0 bases, with the junction holding 7 bases beyond the gene matches. Stable Graves' hyperthyroidism was defined as no progression to ophthalmopathy during 18 months of follow-up. Hyperthyroidism patients were newly diagnosed, with disease duration under 2 months, and aged 18 to 65 years. Any patient with an uncontrolled infection, another autoimmune disease, pregnancy or lactation was excluded. Diagnoses were established on the basis of clinical symptoms, serum thyroxine and TRAb, thyroid ultrasound, and orbital computed tomography. PBMCs were separated from over 9 ml of fresh peripheral blood using Ficoll-Paque density gradient centrifugation. Total RNA was extracted using Trizol reagent, and RNA quality was assessed on an Agilent 2100 Bioanalyzer.

The TCR was taken from a woman under 30 with Graves' hyperthyroidism. The sample consisted of blood. The rearranged chain carries TRBV28 and TRBJ2-7, with 8 bases aligning to TRBD2. The DNA sequence reads TGTGCCAGCAGCAAAGGGGGGACTAGCTCCTACGAGCAGTACTTC. This yields the protein CASSKGGTSSYEQYF.